The clone carrying this T cell receptor beta chain came up a few times. Its target is unknown. The data stem from a study of T cell repertoires in cytomegalovirus infection. Study summary: Selection of CMV epitopes for the study included recently identified HLA-C-restricted and well-studied HLA-B-restricted ones. Public signatures in TCR beta pointed to CMV infection and matching HLA type.

MiXCR was run by TCRdb on the reads, yielding one entry per CDR3 protein. The table has about 480,000 distinct CDR3 sequences, more than 30% seen once; the top ten hold 15% to 20%. Overall study results and limits: Dominating the ex vivo response were HLA-C-restricted CMV-specific TCR beta clonotypes. Pooled public TCR beta family frequency picked out CMV carriers with the relevant HLA.

Losses at the gene ends were 5 bases for V and 0 bases for J; bases not matched to a gene: 4. Per germline, CDR1 SGHDT and CDR2 YYEEEE. CDR3 length: 15 residues. This receptor was identified in a human donor in good health (CMV status not recorded). Some clones in this sample may be carry-over from other donors' samples. Source: cultured PBMCs, taken from culture after CMV antigen stimulation. The rearrangement joins TRBV5-6 to TRBJ2-4; 8 bases align to TRBD1. The CDR3 DNA reads as TGTGCCAGCAGTTCAGACAGGGGAGCCAAAAACATTCAGTACTTC. This sequence encodes CASSSDRGAKNIQYF.